These 9 T cell receptor beta chains were all obtained from the same sample, sequenced in a study of cytomegalovirus exposure and HLA in healthy donors. PCR was performed using 60 Vbeta and 13 Jbeta primers. Profiling relied on immunoSEQ multiplex PCR, and the TCRdb table lists in-frame clones only, not all of them. Of approximately 160,000 clones detected, about 80% appear once; the ten largest clones hold roughly 10%. Material: PBMCs. The receptors stem from a man aged 18 to 30 in good health and CMV-seropositive.

This clone was picked up a small number of times. J is TRBJ2-1 and V is TRBV10-1, with TRBD2 matching 7 bases. This CDR3 spans 13 amino acids. The germline gives CDR1 WNHNN, CDR2 SYGVQD (reference sequence). V lost 10 bases to trimming and J lost 2 bases; unmatched junction nucleotides: 5. CDR3 protein: CATAGTTYNEQFF. Written as DNA, the CDR3 is TGCGCCACCGCCGGGACTACCTACAATGAGCAGTTCTTC.

The V gene is TRBV10-1, the J gene TRBJ1-1; TRBD1 matches 7 bases. V lost 6 bases to trimming and J lost 0 bases; unmatched junction nucleotides: 13. Germline CDR1 and CDR2: WNHNN and SYGVQD (reference sequence). This CDR3 spans 17 amino acids. The CDR3 DNA is TGCGCCAGCAGGGGACGGAAGGGACAGCGCATGAACACTGAAGCTTTCTTT. This codes for CASRGRKGQRMNTEAFF.

This chain joins TRBV28 and TRBJ1-5; D is ambiguous. CDR1 and CDR2 from the germline V gene are MDHEN and SYDVKM. V lost 6 bases to trimming and J lost 0 bases, with 9 bases between them. The CDR3 consists of 14 residues. Here the CDR3 reads CASSYGDSNQPQHF. CDR3 DNA: TGTGCCAGCAGCTATGGAGATAGCAATCAGCCCCAGCATTTT. The full variable domain, completed using reference TRBV28 and TRBJ1-5, is DVKVTQSSRYLVKRTGEKVFLECVQDMDHENMFWYRQDPGLGLRLIYFSYDVKMKEKGDIPEGYSVSREKKERFSLILESASTNQTSMYLCASSYGDSNQPQHFGDGTRLSIL.

The chain links TRBV7-9 to TRBJ2-1, with 8 nucleotides matching TRBD2. The V segment lost 4 bases and the J segment 8 bases; nucleotides outside the gene matches: 16. The CDR3 spans 17 residues. The germline V gene has CDR1 SEHNR and CDR2 FQNEAQ (reference sequence). CDR3 sequence: CASSSGLVGGPRDEQFF. Written as DNA, the CDR3 is TGTGCCAGCAGCTCGGGACTAGTGGGGGGGCCGAGGGATGAGCAGTTCTTC.

V usage is TRBV7-9 and J usage is TRBJ2-1; a possible D gene is TRBD1 (6 bases). Germline CDR1 reads SEHNR; CDR2 reads FQNEAQ (reference sequence). V lost 4 bases, J lost 8 bases, and 18 bases lay in between. This CDR3 spans 15 amino acids. The DNA of the CDR3 is TGTGCCAGCAGCTCGACCGCAGGGGTTCAGGATGAGCAGTTCTTC. As protein: CASSSTAGVQDEQFF. The full variable domain, completed using reference TRBV7-9 and TRBJ2-1, is DTGVSQNPRHKITKRGQNVTFRCDPISEHNRLYWYRQTLGQGPEFLTYFQNEAQLEKSRLLSDRFSAERPKGSFSTLEIQRTEQGDSAMYLCASSSTAGVQDEQFFGPGTRLTVL.

V gene TRBV9 combines with J gene TRBJ2-3; 8 bases match TRBD2. The length of the CDR3 is 17 residues. Trimming cost V 4 bases and J 0 bases; bases outside gene matches: 10. Per germline, CDR1 SGDLS and CDR2 YYNGEE. The CDR3 DNA reads TGTGCCAGCAGCTTAGGCGGGGGGTCAGGGAGCACAGATACGCAGTATTTT. Translating it yields CASSLGGGSGSTDTQYF. Full variable domain (remainder filled in from reference TRBV9 and TRBJ2-3): DSGVTQTPKHLITATGQRVTLRCSPRSGDLSVYWYQQSLDQGLQFLIQYYNGEERAKGNILERFSAQQFPDLHSELNLSSLELGDSALYFCASSLGGGSGSTDTQYFGPGTRLTVL.

The chain employs TRBV28 and TRBJ1-5; D is ambiguous. The CDR3 totals 18 residues. V dropped 10 bases and J dropped 2 bases, with 27 bases sitting between them. The germline V gene encodes CDR1 MDHEN and CDR2 SYDVKM. The CDR3 reads CATHTSSGKAGGNQPQHF. CDR3 sequence (DNA): TGTGCCACCCACACCTCCTCGGGGAAGGCTGGGGGCAATCAGCCCCAGCATTTT.

The V and J genes are TRBV11-2 and TRBJ2-5; maybe TRBD2 (5 bases). The CDR3 loop spans 15 amino acids. Trimming took 0 bases from V and 7 from J, leaving 15 bases between them. Germline CDR1 is SGHAT and CDR2 is FQNNGV. This CDR3 is CASSLDPGGLGTQYF. The DNA for the CDR3 is TGTGCCAGCAGCTTAGACCCTGGAGGACTGGGGACCCAGTACTTC.

The rearrangement links TRBV27 to TRBJ1-2; TRBD1 agrees at 8 bases. Per the germline V gene, CDR1 is MNHEY and CDR2 is SMNVEV (reference sequence). The V and J ends lost 7 bases and 4 bases, in that order; junction bases with no gene match: 17. This CDR3 is built from 17 residues. DNA of the CDR3: TGTGCCAGCACCCCTCGAAAAGGCGGGACAGGCGGCTATGGCTACACCTTC. Translated: CASTPRKGGTGGYGYTF.